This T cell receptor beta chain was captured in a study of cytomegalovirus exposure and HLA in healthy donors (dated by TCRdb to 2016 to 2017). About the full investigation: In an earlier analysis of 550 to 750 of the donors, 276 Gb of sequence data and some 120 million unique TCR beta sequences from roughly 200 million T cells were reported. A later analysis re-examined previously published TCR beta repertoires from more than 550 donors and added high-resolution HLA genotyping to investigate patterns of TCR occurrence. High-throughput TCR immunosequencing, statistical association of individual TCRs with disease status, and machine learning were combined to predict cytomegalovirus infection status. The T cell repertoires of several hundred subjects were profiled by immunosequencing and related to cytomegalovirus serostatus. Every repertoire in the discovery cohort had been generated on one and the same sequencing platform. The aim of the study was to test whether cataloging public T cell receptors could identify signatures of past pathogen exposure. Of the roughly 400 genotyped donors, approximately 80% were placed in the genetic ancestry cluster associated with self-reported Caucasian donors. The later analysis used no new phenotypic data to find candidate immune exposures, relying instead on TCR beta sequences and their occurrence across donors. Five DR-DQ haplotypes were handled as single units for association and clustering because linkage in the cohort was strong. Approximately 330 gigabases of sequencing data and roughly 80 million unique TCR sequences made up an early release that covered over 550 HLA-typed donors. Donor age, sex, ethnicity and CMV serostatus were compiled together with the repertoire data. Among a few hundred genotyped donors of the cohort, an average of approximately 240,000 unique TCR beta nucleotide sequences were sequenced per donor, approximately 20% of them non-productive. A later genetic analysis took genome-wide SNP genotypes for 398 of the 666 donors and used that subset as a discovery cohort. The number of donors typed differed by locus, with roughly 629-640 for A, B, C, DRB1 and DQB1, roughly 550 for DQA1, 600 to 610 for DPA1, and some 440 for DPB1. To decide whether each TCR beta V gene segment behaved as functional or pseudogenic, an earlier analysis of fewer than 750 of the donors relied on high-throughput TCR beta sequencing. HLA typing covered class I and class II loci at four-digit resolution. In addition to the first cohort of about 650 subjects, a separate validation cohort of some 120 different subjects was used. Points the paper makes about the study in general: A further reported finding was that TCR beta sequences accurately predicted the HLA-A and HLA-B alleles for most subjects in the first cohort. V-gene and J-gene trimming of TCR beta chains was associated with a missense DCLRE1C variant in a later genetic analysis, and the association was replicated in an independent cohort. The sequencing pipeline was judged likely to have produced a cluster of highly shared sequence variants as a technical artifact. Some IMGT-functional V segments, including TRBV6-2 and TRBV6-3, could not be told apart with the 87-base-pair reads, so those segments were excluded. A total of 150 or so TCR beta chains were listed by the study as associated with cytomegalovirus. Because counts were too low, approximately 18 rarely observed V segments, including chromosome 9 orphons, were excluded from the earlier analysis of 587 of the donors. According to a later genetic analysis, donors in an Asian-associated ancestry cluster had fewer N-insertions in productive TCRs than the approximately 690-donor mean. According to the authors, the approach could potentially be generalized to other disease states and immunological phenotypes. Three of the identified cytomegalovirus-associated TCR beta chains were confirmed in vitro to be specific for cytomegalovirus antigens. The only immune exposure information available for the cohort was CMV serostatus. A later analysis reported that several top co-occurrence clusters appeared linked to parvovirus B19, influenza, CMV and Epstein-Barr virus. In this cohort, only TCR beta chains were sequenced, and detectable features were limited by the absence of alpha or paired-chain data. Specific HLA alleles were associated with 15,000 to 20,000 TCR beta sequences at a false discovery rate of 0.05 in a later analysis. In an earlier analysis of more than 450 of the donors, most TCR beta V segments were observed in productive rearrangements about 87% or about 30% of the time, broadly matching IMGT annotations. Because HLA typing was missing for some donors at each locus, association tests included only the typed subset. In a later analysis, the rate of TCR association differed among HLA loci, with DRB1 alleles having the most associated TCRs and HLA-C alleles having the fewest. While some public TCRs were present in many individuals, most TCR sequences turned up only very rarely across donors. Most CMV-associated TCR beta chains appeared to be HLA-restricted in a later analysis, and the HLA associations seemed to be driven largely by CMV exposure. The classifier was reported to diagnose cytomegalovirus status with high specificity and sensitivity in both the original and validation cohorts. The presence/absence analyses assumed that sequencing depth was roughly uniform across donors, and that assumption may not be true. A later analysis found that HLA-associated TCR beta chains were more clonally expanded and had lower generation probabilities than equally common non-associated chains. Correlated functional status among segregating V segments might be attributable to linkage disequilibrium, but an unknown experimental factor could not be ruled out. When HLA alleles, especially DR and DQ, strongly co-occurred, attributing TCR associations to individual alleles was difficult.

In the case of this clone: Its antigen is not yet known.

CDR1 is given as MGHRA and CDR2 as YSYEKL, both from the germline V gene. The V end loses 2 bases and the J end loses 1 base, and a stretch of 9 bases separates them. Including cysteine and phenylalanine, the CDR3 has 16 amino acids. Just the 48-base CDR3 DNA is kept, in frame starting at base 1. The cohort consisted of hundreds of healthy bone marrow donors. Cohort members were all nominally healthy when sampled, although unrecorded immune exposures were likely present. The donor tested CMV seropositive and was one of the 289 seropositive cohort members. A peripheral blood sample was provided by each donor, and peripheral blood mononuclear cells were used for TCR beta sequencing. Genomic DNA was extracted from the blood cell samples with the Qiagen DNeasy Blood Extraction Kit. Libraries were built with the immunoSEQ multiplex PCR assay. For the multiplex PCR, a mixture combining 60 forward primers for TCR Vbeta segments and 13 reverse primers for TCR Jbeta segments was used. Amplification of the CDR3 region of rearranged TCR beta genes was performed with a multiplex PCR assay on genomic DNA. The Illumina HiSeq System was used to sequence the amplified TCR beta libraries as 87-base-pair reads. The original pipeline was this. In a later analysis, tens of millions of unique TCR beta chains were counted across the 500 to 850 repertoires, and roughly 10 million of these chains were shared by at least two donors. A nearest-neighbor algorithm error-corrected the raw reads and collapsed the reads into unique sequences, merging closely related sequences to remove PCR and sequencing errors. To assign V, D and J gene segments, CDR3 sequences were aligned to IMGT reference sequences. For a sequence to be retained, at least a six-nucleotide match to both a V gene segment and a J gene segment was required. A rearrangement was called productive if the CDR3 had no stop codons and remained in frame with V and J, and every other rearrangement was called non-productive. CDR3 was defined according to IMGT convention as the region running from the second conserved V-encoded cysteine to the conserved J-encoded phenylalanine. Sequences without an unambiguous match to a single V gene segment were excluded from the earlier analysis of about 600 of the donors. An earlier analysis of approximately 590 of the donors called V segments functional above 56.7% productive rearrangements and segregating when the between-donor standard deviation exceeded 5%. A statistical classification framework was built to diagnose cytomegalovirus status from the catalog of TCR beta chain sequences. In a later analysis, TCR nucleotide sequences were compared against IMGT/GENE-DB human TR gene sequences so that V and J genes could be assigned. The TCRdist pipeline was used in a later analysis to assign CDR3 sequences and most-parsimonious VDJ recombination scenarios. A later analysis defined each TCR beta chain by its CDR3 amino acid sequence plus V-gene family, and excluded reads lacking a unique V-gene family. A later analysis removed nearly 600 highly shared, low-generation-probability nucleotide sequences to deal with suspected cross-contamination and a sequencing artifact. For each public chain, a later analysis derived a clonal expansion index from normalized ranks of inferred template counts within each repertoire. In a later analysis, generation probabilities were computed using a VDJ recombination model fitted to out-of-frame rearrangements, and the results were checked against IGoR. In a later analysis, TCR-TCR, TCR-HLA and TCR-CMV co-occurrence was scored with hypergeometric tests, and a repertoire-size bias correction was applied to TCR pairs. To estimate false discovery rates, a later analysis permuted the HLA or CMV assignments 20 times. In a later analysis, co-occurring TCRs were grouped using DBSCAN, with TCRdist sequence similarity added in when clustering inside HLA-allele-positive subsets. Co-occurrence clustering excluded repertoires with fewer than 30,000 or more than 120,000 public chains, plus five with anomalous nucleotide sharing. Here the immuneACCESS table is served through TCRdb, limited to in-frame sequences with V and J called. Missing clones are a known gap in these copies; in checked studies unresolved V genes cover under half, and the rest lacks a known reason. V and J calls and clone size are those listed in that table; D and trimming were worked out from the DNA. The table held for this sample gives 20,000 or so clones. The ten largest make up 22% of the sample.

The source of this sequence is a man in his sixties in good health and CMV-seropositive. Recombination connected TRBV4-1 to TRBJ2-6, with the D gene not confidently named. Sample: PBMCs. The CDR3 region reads CASSQRLRSGANVLTF. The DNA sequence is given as TGCGCCAGCAGCCAACGTTTGAGATCTGGGGCCAACGTCCTGACTTTC.